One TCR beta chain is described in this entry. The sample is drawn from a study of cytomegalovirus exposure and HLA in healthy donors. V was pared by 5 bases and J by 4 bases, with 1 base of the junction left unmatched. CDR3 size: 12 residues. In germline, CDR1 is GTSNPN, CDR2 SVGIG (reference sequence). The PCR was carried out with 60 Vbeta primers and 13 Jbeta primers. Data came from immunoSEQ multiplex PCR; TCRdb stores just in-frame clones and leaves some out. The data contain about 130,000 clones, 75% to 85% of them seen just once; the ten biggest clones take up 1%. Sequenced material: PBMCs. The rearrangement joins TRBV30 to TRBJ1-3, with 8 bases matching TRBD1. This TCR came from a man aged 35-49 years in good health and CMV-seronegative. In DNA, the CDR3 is TGTGCCTGGGCAGGGGGCGGAAACACCATATATTTT. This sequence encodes CAWAGGGNTIYF.